A selection of T cell receptor beta chains follows, all from one sample in a study of T-cell memory formation after mild COVID-19. TCRdb re-called the 5' RACE reads through MiXCR, storing one row per CDR3 protein. The table lists about 130,000 distinct CDR3 sequences, about 5.9% of them singletons. Sequencing used PBMCs or a T cell subset sorted from them (not recorded which). The receptors originated from an adult woman who had mild COVID-19 (a few samples of this study predate the infection). Cell type and time point are not known. CDR3s include the opening cysteine and the closing phenylalanine or tryptophan. The D gene is left open where the match is weak. Part of the rows lack a size; the others show once, few, many or a class for expanded clones.

clone_size	v_call	cdr3_length	d_call	j_call	cdr3_nt	cdr3_aa
many	TRBV7-2	15	-	TRBJ2-5	TGTGCCAGCAGCCTAGCTCGGGGGGCTCAAGAGACCCAGTACTTC	CASSLARGAQETQYF
-	TRBV18	17	TRBD2	TRBJ2-7	TGTGCCAGCTCACCACTGAACACCGCTAGCGGGCTTTACGAGCAGTACTTC	CASSPLNTASGLYEQYF
-	TRBV5-1	12	-	TRBJ2-2	TGCGCCAGCAGCTTGGGAGCCTGGGAGCTGTTTTTT	CASSLGAWELFF
many	TRBV7-9	13	-	TRBJ1-2	TGTGCCAGCAGCACCGACGGACCCTATGGCTACACCTTC	CASSTDGPYGYTF
-	TRBV15	17	TRBD2	TRBJ2-1	TGTGCCACCAGCAGTATAACCGGGACTAGCGTCTACAATGAGCAGTTCTTC	CATSSITGTSVYNEQFF
few	TRBV24-1	20	-	TRBJ1-2	TGTGCCACCAGTGATTTTCTCGTCTCACCAGGCGCCACACTCTTATATGGCTACACCTTC	CATSDFLVSPGATLLYGYTF
-	TRBV7-9	16	TRBD1	TRBJ2-3	TGTGCCAGCAGCTCCCCGAACAGGGACAGGGGGGATACGCAGTATTTT	CASSSPNRDRGDTQYF
few	TRBV24-1	18	TRBD1	TRBJ1-1	TGTGCCACCAGTGATTTGCTGAGACAGGGGGCGATGGGCACTGAAGCTTTCTTT	CATSDLLRQGAMGTEAFF
many	TRBV24-1	14	TRBD1	TRBJ1-1	TGTGCCACCAGGGCGACAGGGGGCCTCACTGAAGCTTTCTTT	CATRATGGLTEAFF
-	TRBV11-2	14	TRBD1	TRBJ1-2	TGTGCCAGCAGCCTAACGACAGGGACCTATGGCTACACCTTC	CASSLTTGTYGYTF
-	TRBV3-1	14	-	TRBJ2-7	TGTGCCAGCAGCCAAGTGGACGGGGGCTACGAGCAGTACTTC	CASSQVDGGYEQYF
-	TRBV20-1	14	-	TRBJ2-3	TGCAGTGCTATCCGGACAGCTAGCACAGATACGCAGTATTTT	CSAIRTASTDTQYF
-	TRBV12-3/TRBV12-4	12	TRBD1	TRBJ1-1	TGTGCCAGCAGTCAGACAGGGCACGAAGCTTTCTTT	CASSQTGHEAFF
many	TRBV3-1	13	-	TRBJ1-1	TGTGCCAGCAGCCAAGGCGTGGGCACTGAAGCTTTCTTT	CASSQGVGTEAFF
few	TRBV25-1	14	-	TRBJ1-2	TGTGCCAGCGCTCGCCCGGGGGTCAACTATGGCTACACCTTC	CASARPGVNYGYTF
many	TRBV6-6	12	-	TRBJ1-4	TGTGCCAGCAGTTACGATTGGGGGAAACTGTTTTTT	CASSYDWGKLFF
-	TRBV29-1	13	TRBD2	TRBJ2-7	TGCAGCGCCTCACTGGCGGGAGGGTACGAGCAGTACTTC	CSASLAGGYEQYF
-	TRBV29-1	14	TRBD2	TRBJ2-1	TGCAGCGTTGTATTAGCGGGAGTAATGAATGAGCAGTTCTTC	CSVVLAGVMNEQFF